This TCR beta chain was recovered during a study of vaccination effects on CD4 cells after COVID-19. Sequencing was performed with immunoSEQ multiplex PCR; in TCRdb, only in-frame clones are kept and a portion is missing. The sample consists of about 46,000 clones, 65% to 80% of them appearing once. Comments on this clone: Its antigen is currently unknown.

The V end was cut by 6 bases, the J end by 3 bases, with 11 bases between. Germline values: CDR1 LNHDA, CDR2 SQIVND (reference sequence). This CDR3 comprises 13 residues. Before any sequencing was done, the ViraFEST assay used viral peptide pools to expand antigen-specific CD4+ T cells. Scientists isolated CD4+ T cells after a roughly nine-day culture period ended. Two-dose BNT162b2 or mRNA-1273 vaccination was given to participants. Vaccine recipients had no previous SARS-CoV-2 infection; their nucleocapsid antibodies were negative. The clonotype comes from a human donor who received a COVID-19 vaccine. The V call is TRBV19, the J call TRBJ2-5, with D possibly being TRBD1 (5 bases). The material sequenced was CD4+ T cells from PBMCs cultured with HCoV-OC43 spike peptides, taken after COVID-19 vaccination. The subset is: HCoV-OC43 spike overlapping peptide pool stimulation. In DNA, the CDR3 is TGTGCCAGTAGCCTAGGGGAAAAAGAGACCCAGTACTTC. It translates to CASSLGEKETQYF.